The 19 T cell receptor beta chains below were found in one sample sequenced in a study of blood T cell repertoires in COVID-19. Generated by immunoSEQ multiplex PCR, the TCRdb table keeps only in-frame clones and is missing some. The sample lists 250,000 or so clones; nearly 90% were seen once. The sample was peripheral blood. Receptors originate from a woman aged 60-75 years with COVID-19, enrolled during active disease.

In this sample, this clone turned up once. This chain joins TRBV3-1 (or the pseudogene TRBV3-2) and TRBJ1-6, with a possible D match to TRBD1 (5 bases). Germline V lookup: CDR1 LGHDT, CDR2 YNNKEL (reference sequence). The CDR3 sequence is 15 residues long. V was shortened by 1 base and J by 6 bases, with 10 bases between the two germline ends. The CDR3 DNA reads TGTGCCAGCAGCCAAGGCAGGGTGAGTAATTCACCCCTCCACTTT. It specifies CASSQGRVSNSPLHF.

This clone has only one observation. The rearrangement links TRBV5-1 to TRBJ1-4; 11 bases agree with TRBD1. The CDR3 covers 15 residues. Germline CDR1 SGHRS, CDR2 YFSETQ. Unmatched junction bases numbered 5, after V lost 4 bases and J lost 6 bases. CDR3 sequence: CASSPDRGRDEKLFF. CDR3 DNA sequence: TGCGCCAGCAGCCCGGACAGGGGGCGGGATGAAAAACTGTTTTTT.

This chain uses TRBV29-1 with TRBJ2-7; a weak D match, TRBD1 (6 bases). V gave up 5 bases and J gave up 3 bases, with 14 bases separating them. Germline V gene lookup returns CDR1 SQVTM and CDR2 ANQGSEA. The CDR3 sequence is 13 residues long. CDR3 bases: TGCAGCGTTTTAGGGACAATCAGCTACGAGCAGTACTTC. It specifies CSVLGTISYEQYF.

The chain uses TRBV6-2 or TRBV6-3 and TRBJ1-1, with D perhaps TRBD1 (5 bases). CDR1 and CDR2 from the germline V gene are MNHEY and SVGEGT. CDR3 size: 13 residues. Trimming stripped 2 bases from V and 10 bases from J, with 14 bases between. The CDR3 spells CASSYLGLGVAFF. The CDR3 nucleotides are TGTGCCAGCAGTTACCTGGGGCTAGGGGTAGCTTTCTTT.

V gene TRBV19 combines with J gene TRBJ1-1; D perhaps matches TRBD1 (6 bases). CDR3 size: 15 residues. Germline V gene data show CDR1 as LNHDA and CDR2 as SQIVND (reference sequence). V was pared by 6 bases and J by 5 bases, with 19 bases between. The CDR3 coding sequence is TGTGCCAGTAGGCTGGGGGGGCAAAGCCGAACTGAAGCTTTCTTT. The encoded protein is CASRLGGQSRTEAFF. The whole variable domain, remainder taken from reference TRBV19 and TRBJ1-1, is DGGITQSPKYLFRKEGQNVTLSCEQNLNHDAMYWYRQDPGQGLRLIYYSQIVNDFQKGDIAEGYSVSREKKESFPLTVTSAQKNPTAFYLCASRLGGQSRTEAFFGQGTRLTVV.

This clone has just a few counts. The chain joins TRBV2 to TRBJ1-5; TRBD1 agrees at 7 bases. There are 15 residues in the CDR3. J gave up 1 base and V 5 bases, and 5 bases lay outside the gene matches. CDR1 is SNHLY and CDR2 is FYNNEI in the germline V gene. The CDR3 DNA reads as TGTGCCAGCAGTCGGGACAGATGGAGCAATCAGCCCCAGCATTTT. Translating gives CASSRDRWSNQPQHF.

V gene TRBV5-4 combines with J gene TRBJ2-2; 7 positions match TRBD1. Trimming at V came to 4 bases and at J to 4 bases, leaving 10 bases not matched to a gene. The germline V gene has CDR1 SGHNT and CDR2 YYREEE (reference sequence). This CDR3 is 16 amino acids long. The CDR3 spells CASSGTTGAGTGELFF. The DNA for the CDR3 is TGTGCCAGCAGCGGCACTACAGGGGCAGGCACCGGGGAGCTGTTTTTT.

The rearrangement uses TRBV5-1 and TRBJ2-3; maybe TRBD2 (5 bases). CDR3 length equals 15 residues. V gave up 3 bases and J gave up 1 base, with 12 bases separating them. Germline assignment: CDR1 SGHRS and CDR2 YFSETQ. The CDR3 here is CASSSVSAGTDTQYF. CDR3 DNA sequence: TGCGCCAGCAGCTCGGTATCAGCGGGCACAGATACGCAGTATTTT.

This sequence joins TRBV7-2 and TRBJ2-1; 7 nucleotides agree with TRBD1. The trim removed 5 bases at V and 5 bases at J, leaving 12 bases unmatched. Germline-derived CDR1 and CDR2 are SGHTA and FQGNSA. CDR3 length: 16 residues. The CDR3 DNA is TGTGCCAGCAGCGTAGAGGGGACAGTACCAAACAATGAGCAGTTCTTC. Its protein is CASSVEGTVPNNEQFF.

This rearrangement joins TRBV18 to TRBJ1-3, with 8 bases identical to TRBD1. The length of the CDR3 is 17 residues. V lost 3 bases, J lost 4 bases, and 11 bases stayed unmatched. Germline assignment: CDR1 KGHSH and CDR2 LQKENI. CDR3 in DNA: TGTGCCAGCTCACCGTGGCGTGCCGACAGGGGAGGAAACACCATATATTTT. Encoded protein: CASSPWRADRGGNTIYF.

V is TRBV7-8 and J is TRBJ2-1; perhaps TRBD2 as D (5 bases). The CDR3 has 13 residues. Germline loops: CDR1 SGHVS, CDR2 FQNEAQ. The V end lost 5 bases, the J end lost 9 bases, and 14 bases lay between the germline ends. The CDR3 DNA reads as TGTGCCAGCAGCCAAACGCTACGGGGTGAGCAGTTCTTC. Translation gives CASSQTLRGEQFF.

This rearrangement joins TRBV7-3 to TRBJ2-3; the match to TRBD2 covers 9 bases. The J segment lost 4 bases and the V segment lost 5 bases, leaving 7 bases of the junction unmatched. The CDR3 has 15 residues. CDR1 SGHTA and CDR2 FQGTGA come from the germline V gene. CDR3 nucleotide sequence: TGTGCCAGCAGCGGACAGGCGGGGGGGCCAGATACGCAGTATTTT. This codes for CASSGQAGGPDTQYF.

Only a few counts were recorded for this clone. The V and J genes are TRBV2 and TRBJ2-5; the D is unclear. The V gene lost 5 bases and the J gene lost 2 bases, with 9 bases spanning the gap. This CDR3 region has 13 residues. Per germline, CDR1 SNHLY and CDR2 FYNNEI. In DNA, the CDR3 is TGTGCCAGCAGTCCAGACACTCAAGAGACCCAGTACTTC. Protein product: CASSPDTQETQYF.

The chain joins TRBV4-3 to TRBJ1-1; D gene ambiguous. Germline loops: CDR1 LGHNA, CDR2 YSLEER. This CDR3 has 16 amino acids. Trimming removed 1 base at V and 0 bases at J, with 12 bases between. The CDR3 region is CASSQGSSLLNTEAFF. DNA of the CDR3: TGCGCCAGCAGCCAAGGTTCGAGTCTTTTGAACACTGAAGCTTTCTTT.

The chain has TRBV7-9 and TRBJ1-2; the match to TRBD1 covers 7 bases. The J segment lost 6 bases and the V segment lost 3 bases, leaving 1 base of the junction unmatched. Per the germline V gene, CDR1 is SEHNR and CDR2 is FQNEAQ (reference sequence). This CDR3 is 12 amino acids long. The chain's CDR3 is CASSFTGDGYTF. DNA for the CDR3: TGTGCCAGCAGCTTTACAGGGGATGGCTACACCTTC. Full variable domain (remainder filled in from reference TRBV7-9 and TRBJ1-2): DTGVSQNPRHKITKRGQNVTFRCDPISEHNRLYWYRQTLGQGPEFLTYFQNEAQLEKSRLLSDRFSAERPKGSFSTLEIQRTEQGDSAMYLCASSFTGDGYTFGSGTRLTVV.

The rearrangement joins TRBV18 to TRBJ2-1; possibly TRBD1 for D (6 bases). This CDR3 region has 15 residues. Looked up from germline, CDR1 is KGHSH and CDR2 is LQKENI. Trimming took off 3 bases at V and 8 bases at J, with 17 bases between the two ends. The CDR3 DNA follows: TGTGCCAGCTCACCCGGACAGCAAACGCTCGATGAGCAGTTCTTC. Translating gives CASSPGQQTLDEQFF.

The chain uses TRBV10-2 and TRBJ2-3, with D perhaps TRBD2 (7 bases). From germline, CDR1 is WSHSY and CDR2 SAAADI. The CDR3 runs 13 residues. V lost 8 bases to trimming and J lost 3 bases, with 12 bases between them. CDR3 region: CASGGGQTDTQYF. The CDR3 nucleotides read TGCGCCAGCGGGGGGGGGCAGACAGATACGCAGTATTTT.

The chain recombines TRBV20-1 with TRBJ2-7, with D possibly matching TRBD2 (5 bases). The CDR3 length is 11 residues. V was trimmed by 5 bases and J by 1 base, leaving 6 bases between them. Germline V gene lookup returns CDR1 DFQATT and CDR2 SNEGSKA (reference sequence). Here the CDR3 DNA reads TGCAGTGCTCGGACTTCCTACGAGCAGTACTTC. It codes for CSARTSYEQYF.

The chain links TRBV3-1 (or the pseudogene TRBV3-2) to TRBJ2-2; 9 bases are a match to TRBD1. CDR1 and CDR2 from the germline V gene are LGHDT and YNNKEL (reference sequence). CDR3 length: 15 amino acids. V was pared by 3 bases and J by 8 bases, with 7 bases of the junction left unmatched. CDR3 residues: CASSHADRGRGELFF. The CDR3 DNA follows: TGTGCCAGCAGCCACGCGGACAGGGGCCGAGGGGAGCTGTTTTTT.